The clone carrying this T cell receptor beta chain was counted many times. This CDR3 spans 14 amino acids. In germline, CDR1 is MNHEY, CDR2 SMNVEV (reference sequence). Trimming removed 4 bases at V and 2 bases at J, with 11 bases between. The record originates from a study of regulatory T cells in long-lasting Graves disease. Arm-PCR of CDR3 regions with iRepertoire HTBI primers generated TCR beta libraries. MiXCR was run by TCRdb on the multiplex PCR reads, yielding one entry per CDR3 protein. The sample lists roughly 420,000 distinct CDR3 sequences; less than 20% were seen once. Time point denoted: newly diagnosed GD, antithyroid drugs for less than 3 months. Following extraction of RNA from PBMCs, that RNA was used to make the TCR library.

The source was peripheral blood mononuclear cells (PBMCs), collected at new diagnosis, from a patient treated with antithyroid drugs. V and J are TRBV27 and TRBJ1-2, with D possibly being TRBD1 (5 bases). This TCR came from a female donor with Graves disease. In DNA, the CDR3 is TGTGCCAGCAGTTCCCAGGGATCGAACTATGGCTACACCTTC. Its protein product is CASSSQGSNYGYTF.